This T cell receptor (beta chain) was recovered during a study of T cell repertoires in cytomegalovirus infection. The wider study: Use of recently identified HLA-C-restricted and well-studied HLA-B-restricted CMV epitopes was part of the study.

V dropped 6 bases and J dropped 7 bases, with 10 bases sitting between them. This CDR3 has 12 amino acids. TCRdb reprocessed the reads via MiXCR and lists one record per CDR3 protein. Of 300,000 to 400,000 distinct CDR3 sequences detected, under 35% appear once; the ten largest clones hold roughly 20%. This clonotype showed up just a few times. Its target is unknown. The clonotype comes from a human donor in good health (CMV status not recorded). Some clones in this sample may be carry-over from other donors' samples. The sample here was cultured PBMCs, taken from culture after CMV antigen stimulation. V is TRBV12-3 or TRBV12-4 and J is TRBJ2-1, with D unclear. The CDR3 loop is CASRPGRNEQFF. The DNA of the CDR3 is TGTGCCAGCAGACCCGGTAGGAATGAGCAGTTCTTC.